This entry features one T cell receptor (beta chain) sequence. Its recognized antigen is unknown. Base-call qualities are not available, and no considerably larger clone is one nucleotide away. These data belong to a study of cytomegalovirus exposure and HLA in healthy donors (dated by TCRdb to the late 2010s). About the investigation overall: According to an earlier analysis of several hundred of the donors, about 179 million T cells yielded 90 million to 140 million unique TCR beta sequences and 250 to 350 Gb of sequence data. The number of donors typed differed by locus, with about 629-630 for A, B, C, DRB1 and DQB1, more than 500 for DQA1, 600 to 610 for DPA1, and some 440 for DPB1. Rather than drawing on any new phenotypic data, the later analysis identified candidate immune exposures from TCR beta sequences and the way those sequences occurred across donors. Among the roughly 430 genotyped donors, approximately 76% belonged to the genetic ancestry cluster associated with self-reported Caucasian donors. A later analysis re-analyzed previously published TCR beta repertoires from 550 to 700 donors and added high-resolution HLA genotyping to study TCR occurrence patterns. Along with the approximately 600-subject first cohort, a separate validation cohort of around 120 different subjects was used. In a later genetic analysis, genome-wide SNP genotypes for about 65% of the 666 donors were used, and that subset was treated as a discovery cohort. About 320 gigabases of sequencing data and roughly 90 million unique TCR sequences were included in an early release covering 550 to 800 HLA-typed donors. Roughly five DR-DQ haplotypes were handled as single units for association and clustering, since linkage in the cohort was strong. The study profiled the T cell repertoires of under 850 subjects by immunosequencing and related them to cytomegalovirus serostatus. Across 398 genotyped donors of the cohort, an average of approximately 220,000 unique TCR beta nucleotide sequences per donor were sequenced, and roughly 20% of those sequences were non-productive. High-throughput TCR immunosequencing, statistical association of individual TCRs with disease status, and machine learning were combined to predict cytomegalovirus infection status. All discovery cohort repertoires had been generated using a single sequencing platform. HLA typing included class I and class II loci at four-digit resolution. The study was designed to test whether signatures of past pathogen exposure could be identified by cataloging public T cell receptors. An earlier analysis of several hundred of the donors applied high-throughput TCR beta sequencing to assess whether each TCR beta V gene segment acted as functional or pseudogenic. Donor age, sex, ethnicity and CMV serostatus were collected together with the repertoire data.

The cohort consisted of 650 to 850 healthy bone marrow donors. At the time of sampling, all cohort members were nominally healthy, though unrecorded immune exposures were likely present. The donor tested CMV seronegative, placing the donor among the 350 or so seronegative members of the cohort. A peripheral blood sample was collected from each donor, and TCR beta sequencing was performed on peripheral blood mononuclear cells. The Qiagen DNeasy Blood Extraction Kit was used to extract genomic DNA from the blood cell samples. On the study overall, not on this receptor specifically: Several of the top co-occurrence clusters appeared to be linked to parvovirus B19, influenza, CMV and Epstein-Barr virus, according to a later analysis. For the cohort, immune exposure information was limited to CMV serostatus. Correlated functional status among segregating V segments might reflect linkage disequilibrium, but an unknown experimental factor could not be ruled out. A group of highly shared sequence variants was considered likely to be a technical artifact of the sequencing pipeline. It was suggested by the authors that the approach could potentially be generalized to other disease states and immunological phenotypes. A few of the identified cytomegalovirus-associated TCR beta chains were confirmed in vitro to be specific for cytomegalovirus antigens. Sequencing depth was assumed to be roughly uniform across donors in the presence/absence analyses, though that assumption may not hold. Because HLA typing was unavailable for some donors at each locus, only the typed subset was used in association tests. An association between a missense DCLRE1C variant and V-gene and J-gene trimming of TCR beta chains was found in a later genetic analysis and replicated in an independent cohort. According to a later genetic analysis, donors in an Asian-associated ancestry cluster had fewer N-insertions in productive TCRs than the approximately 690-donor mean. A later analysis associated 16,951 TCR beta sequences with specific HLA alleles at a false discovery rate of 0.05. A total of some 180 TCR beta chains were listed by the study as associated with cytomegalovirus. According to a later analysis, TCR association rates differed among HLA loci, with DRB1 alleles showing the most associated TCRs and HLA-C alleles showing the fewest. In a later analysis, HLA-associated TCR beta chains showed more clonal expansion and lower generation probabilities than non-associated chains that were equally common. A further reported finding was that TCR beta sequences accurately predicted the HLA-A and HLA-B alleles for most subjects in the first cohort. Broadly in line with IMGT annotations, most TCR beta V segments showed up in productive rearrangements about 87% or about 30% of the time in an earlier analysis of 450 to 600 of the donors. In this cohort, only TCR beta chains were sequenced, and detectable features were limited by the absence of alpha or paired-chain data. According to a later analysis, most CMV-associated TCR beta chains appeared to be HLA-restricted, and the HLA associations seemed to be driven largely by CMV exposure. Strong co-occurrence of HLA alleles, especially DR and DQ, made assigning TCR associations to individual alleles difficult. In both the original and validation cohorts, the classifier was reported to diagnose cytomegalovirus status with high specificity and sensitivity. About 15 rarely observed V segments, including chromosome 9 orphons, were excluded from the earlier analysis of 550 to 700 of the donors because counts were too low. Most TCR sequences were observed very rarely across donors, whereas some public TCRs were present in many individuals.

Libraries were prepared through the immunoSEQ multiplex PCR assay. The multiplex PCR relied on a mix of 60 forward primers for TCR Vbeta segments and 13 reverse primers for TCR Jbeta segments. The CDR3 region of rearranged TCR beta genes was amplified from genomic DNA with a multiplex PCR assay. Amplified TCR beta libraries were sequenced as 87-base-pair reads on the Illumina HiSeq System. For the original study's pipeline: Across the 500 to 750 repertoires, a later analysis counted 80 million or so unique TCR beta chains, 9.5 million to 13 million of which were shared by at least two donors. Raw reads were error-corrected and collapsed into unique sequences with a nearest-neighbor algorithm that merged closely related sequences to remove PCR and sequencing errors. CDR3 sequences were aligned to IMGT reference sequences to assign V, D and J gene segments. Each retained sequence needed at least a six-nucleotide match to both a V gene segment and a J gene segment. Rearrangements were called productive when the CDR3 lacked stop codons and stayed in frame with V and J; all others were non-productive. Following IMGT convention, CDR3 was defined as the stretch from the second conserved V-encoded cysteine up to the conserved J-encoded phenylalanine. In an earlier analysis of 500 to 650 of the donors, sequences lacking an unambiguous match to a single V gene segment were excluded. An earlier analysis of a few hundred of the donors called V segments functional above 56.7% productive rearrangements and segregating when the between-donor standard deviation exceeded 5%. A statistical classification framework was built to diagnose cytomegalovirus status from the catalog of TCR beta chain sequences. V and J gene assignment, in a later analysis, came from comparing TCR nucleotide sequences with IMGT/GENE-DB human TR gene sequences. The TCRdist pipeline was used in a later analysis to assign CDR3 sequences and most-parsimonious VDJ recombination scenarios. In a later analysis, each TCR beta chain was defined by its CDR3 amino acid sequence together with its V-gene family, and reads without a unique V-gene family were excluded. To address suspected cross-contamination and a sequencing artifact, a later analysis removed 592 highly shared, low-generation-probability nucleotide sequences. In a later analysis, a clonal expansion index was calculated for each public chain from normalized within-repertoire ranks of inferred template counts. In a later analysis, generation probabilities were computed with a VDJ recombination model fitted to out-of-frame rearrangements, and the resulting probabilities were checked against IGoR. In a later analysis, hypergeometric tests were used to score TCR-TCR, TCR-HLA and TCR-CMV co-occurrence, with a repertoire-size bias correction applied to TCR pairs. A later analysis estimated false discovery rates by permuting HLA or CMV assignments 20 times. In a later analysis, co-occurring TCRs were grouped with DBSCAN, and TCRdist sequence similarity was added when clustering was performed within HLA-allele-positive subsets. Repertoires with fewer than 30,000 or more than 120,000 public chains, plus five repertoires with anomalous nucleotide sharing, were excluded from co-occurrence clustering. The immuneACCESS repertoire file appears here via TCRdb, limited to in-frame rearrangements. These files lack a portion of the clones; in checked studies, under half of the deficit traces to unresolved V genes, and the cause of the others is not known. V and J calls plus clone size are reproduced from that table; the DNA served to infer D and trimming. Across this sample there are 100,000 to 150,000 clones, with 75% to 85% seen only once. The top ten clonotypes cover approximately 4% of the sample.

The source material was PBMCs. The TCR was taken from a woman in her forties in good health and CMV-seronegative.

The CDR3 protein is CASSFFGRPDTQYF. The nucleotide sequence reads TGTGCCAGCAGCTTCTTCGGGAGGCCAGATACGCAGTATTTT. The chain is encoded by TRBV5-8 joined to TRBJ2-3, with TRBD2 matching 7 junction bases. Taken from cysteine to phenylalanine, the CDR3 has 14 residues. Only the CDR3 part of the read is kept: 42 bases, read in frame from the first base. From a lookup of the germline V gene, CDR1 and CDR2 are SGHTS and YDEGEE. Trimming takes 2 bases off V and 4 bases off J; junction bases not matched to a gene: 4. Outside the CDR3, residues come from the reference TRBV5-8 and TRBJ2-3 proteins, so the full variable domain is: EAGVTQSPTHLIKTRGQQATLRCSPISGHTSVYWYQQALGLGLQFLLWYDEGEERNRGNFPPRFSGRQFPNYSSELNVNALELEDSALYLCASSFFGRPDTQYFGPGTRLTVL.